A single TCR beta chain is shown here with its context. Its target is not known. The CDR3 end lies 3 residues beyond the end of the read and is filled in from the germline J gene. This sample was included in a study of T cell clonality in common variable immunodeficiency. General study results and limits: Common variable immunodeficiency TCR beta sequences reportedly had fewer deletions and N-nucleotide insertions.

Profiled with immunoSEQ multiplex PCR; TCRdb holds only in-frame clones, not every one. This sample has about 19,000 clones, each found more than once. V was clipped by 1 base and J by 0 bases; unmatched bases: 3. This CDR3 contains 16 residues. Input material: peripheral blood mononuclear cells. The chain has TRBV23-1 and TRBJ2-4; 7 positions match TRBD2. TRBV23-1 is an ORF; its function is uncertain. The receptor was derived from a human donor with common variable immunodeficiency. The CDR3 bases that were read are TGCGCCAGCAGTCAATGGGGGGGTGTAGCCAAAAACATT. Encoded protein: CASSQWGGVAKNI. The full CDR3 is CASSQWGGVAKNIQYF.